Presented here are 5 T cell receptor beta chains from one specimen sequenced in a study of cytomegalovirus exposure and HLA in healthy donors. PCR amplification relied on 60 Vbeta primers (plus 13 Jbeta primers). Data came from immunoSEQ multiplex PCR; TCRdb stores just in-frame clones and leaves some out. The sample gives 130,000 to 150,000 clones, 74% of which show up once; around 4.1% is in the top ten. Sequenced: PBMCs. These receptors all come from a man between 18 and 35 years old in good health and CMV-seropositive.

This chain uses TRBV30 with TRBJ2-3, with a possible D match to TRBD2 (6 bases). The CDR3 runs 13 residues. Germline values: CDR1 GTSNPN, CDR2 SVGIG (reference sequence). Trimming pared 4 bases from V and 1 base from J, leaving 9 bases between. The DNA of the CDR3 is TGTGCCTGGAAGGTAGCGGGCACAGATACGCAGTATTTT. Its protein is CAWKVAGTDTQYF.

The count of this clone is one. The gene calls are TRBV5-8 and TRBJ1-4; 7 bases match TRBD1. V was pared by 4 bases and J by 4 bases, with 4 bases of the junction left unmatched. In germline, CDR1 is SGHTS, CDR2 YDEGEE. The CDR3 has 14 residues. The CDR3 DNA sequence: TGTGCCAGCAGCACCGGGACAGTTAATGAAAAACTGTTTTTT. Translating gives CASSTGTVNEKLFF.

The chain has TRBV9 and TRBJ1-1; D possibly corresponds to TRBD1 (5 bases). The V gene lost 3 bases and the J gene lost 1 base, with 13 bases spanning the gap. CDR3 length: 15 residues. The germline CDR1 and CDR2 sequences are SGDLS and YYNGEE. CDR3 loop: CASSAGVGGNTEAFF. The DNA of the CDR3 is TGTGCCAGCAGCGCGGGAGTGGGGGGGAACACTGAAGCTTTCTTT.

The chain carries TRBV5-6 and TRBJ2-7, with D possibly being TRBD1 (5 bases). The CDR3 consists of 13 residues. Germline V gene lookup returns CDR1 SGHDT and CDR2 YYEEEE. Trimming shortened V by 2 bases and J by 7 bases, and 13 bases separated the two germline ends. In DNA form, the CDR3 reads TGTGCCAGCAGCTTAAGGGGCTCAGGGGAGCAGTACTTC. Its protein is CASSLRGSGEQYF.

This chain joins TRBV6-1 and TRBJ1-1, with D tentatively TRBD1 (6 bases). Germline V gene data show CDR1 as MNHNS and CDR2 as SASEGT. The CDR3 covers 14 residues. The V end lost 4 bases, the J end lost 3 bases, and 12 bases lay between the germline ends. The CDR3: CASSVTGRDTEAFF. The CDR3 DNA reads as TGTGCCAGCAGTGTAACAGGGAGGGACACTGAAGCTTTCTTT.